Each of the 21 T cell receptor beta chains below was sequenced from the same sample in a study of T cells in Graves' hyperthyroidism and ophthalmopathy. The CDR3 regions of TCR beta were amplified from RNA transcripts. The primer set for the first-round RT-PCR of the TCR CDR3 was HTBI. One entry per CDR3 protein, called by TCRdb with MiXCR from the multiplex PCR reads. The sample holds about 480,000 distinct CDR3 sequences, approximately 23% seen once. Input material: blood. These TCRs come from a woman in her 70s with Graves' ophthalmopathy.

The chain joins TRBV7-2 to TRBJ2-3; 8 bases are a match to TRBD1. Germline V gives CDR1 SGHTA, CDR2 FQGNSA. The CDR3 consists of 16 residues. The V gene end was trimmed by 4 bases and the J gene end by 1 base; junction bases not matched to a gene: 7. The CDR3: CASSSQGARGTDTQYF. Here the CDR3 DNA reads TGTGCCAGCAGCTCCCAGGGGGCGAGGGGCACAGATACGCAGTATTTT.

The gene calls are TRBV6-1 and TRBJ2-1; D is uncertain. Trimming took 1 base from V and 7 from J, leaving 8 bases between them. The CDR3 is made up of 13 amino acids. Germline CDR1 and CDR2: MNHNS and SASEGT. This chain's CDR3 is CASSEVWANEQFF. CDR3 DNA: TGTGCCAGCAGTGAAGTCTGGGCAAATGAGCAGTTCTTC.

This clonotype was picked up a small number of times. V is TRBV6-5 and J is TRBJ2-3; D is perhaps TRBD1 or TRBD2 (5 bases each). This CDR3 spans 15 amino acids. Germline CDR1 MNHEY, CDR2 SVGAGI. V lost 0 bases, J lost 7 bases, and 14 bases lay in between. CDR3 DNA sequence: TGTGCCAGCAGTTACTCTTCAGGGAGAGTGAATACGCAGTATTTT. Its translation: CASSYSSGRVNTQYF.

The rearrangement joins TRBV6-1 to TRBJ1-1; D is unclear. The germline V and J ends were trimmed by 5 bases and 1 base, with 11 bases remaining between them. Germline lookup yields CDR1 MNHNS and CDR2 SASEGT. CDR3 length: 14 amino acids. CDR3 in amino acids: CASSLWRENTEAFF. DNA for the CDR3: TGTGCCAGCAGTCTGTGGAGGGAGAACACTGAAGCTTTCTTT.

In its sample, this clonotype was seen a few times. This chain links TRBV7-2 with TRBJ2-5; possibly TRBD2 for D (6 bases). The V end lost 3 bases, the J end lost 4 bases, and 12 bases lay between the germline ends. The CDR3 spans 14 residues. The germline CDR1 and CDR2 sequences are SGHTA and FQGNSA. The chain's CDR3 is CASSLGGPVETQYF. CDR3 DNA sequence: TGTGCCAGCAGCTTGGGGGGACCTGTAGAGACCCAGTACTTC.

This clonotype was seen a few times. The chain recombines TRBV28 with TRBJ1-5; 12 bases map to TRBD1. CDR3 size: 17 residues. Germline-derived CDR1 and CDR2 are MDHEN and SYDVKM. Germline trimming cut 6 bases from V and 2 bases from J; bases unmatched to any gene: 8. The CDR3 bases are TGTGCCAGCAGGCCCGGGACAGGGGGCCCTCGCAATCAGCCCCAGCATTTT. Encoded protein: CASRPGTGGPRNQPQHF. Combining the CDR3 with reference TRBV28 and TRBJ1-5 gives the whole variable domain DVKVTQSSRYLVKRTGEKVFLECVQDMDHENMFWYRQDPGLGLRLIYFSYDVKMKEKGDIPEGYSVSREKKERFSLILESASTNQTSMYLCASRPGTGGPRNQPQHFGDGTRLSIL.

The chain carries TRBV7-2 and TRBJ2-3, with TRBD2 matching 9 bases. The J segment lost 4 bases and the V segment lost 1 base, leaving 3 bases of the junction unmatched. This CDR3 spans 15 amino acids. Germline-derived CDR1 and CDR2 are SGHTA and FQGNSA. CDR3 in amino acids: CASSLGGRASDTQYF. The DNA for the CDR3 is TGTGCCAGCAGCTTAGGCGGGAGGGCCTCAGATACGCAGTATTTT.

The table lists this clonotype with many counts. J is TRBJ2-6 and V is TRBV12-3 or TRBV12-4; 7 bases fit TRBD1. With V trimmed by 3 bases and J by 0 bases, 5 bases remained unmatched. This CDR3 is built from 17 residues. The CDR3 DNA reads TGTGCCAGCAGTTTTCTCGGGACAGCCTCTGGGGCCAACGTCCTGACTTTC. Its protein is CASSFLGTASGANVLTF.

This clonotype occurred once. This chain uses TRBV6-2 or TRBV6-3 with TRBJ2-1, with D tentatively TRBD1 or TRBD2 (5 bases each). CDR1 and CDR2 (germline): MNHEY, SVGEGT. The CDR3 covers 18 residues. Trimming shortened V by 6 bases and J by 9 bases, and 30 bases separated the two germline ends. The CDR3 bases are TGTGCCAGCAGCCGAACCCTTCCTGGCCAGGGCGGACTCGGTGAGCAGTTCTTC. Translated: CASSRTLPGQGGLGEQFF.

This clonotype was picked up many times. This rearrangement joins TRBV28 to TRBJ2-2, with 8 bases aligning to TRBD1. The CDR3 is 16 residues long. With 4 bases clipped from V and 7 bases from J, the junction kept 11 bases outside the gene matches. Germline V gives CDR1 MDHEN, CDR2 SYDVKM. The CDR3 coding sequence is TGTGCCAGCAGTTATTCGGTCAGGGGGCAGGGCGGGGAGCTGTTTTTT. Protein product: CASSYSVRGQGGELFF.

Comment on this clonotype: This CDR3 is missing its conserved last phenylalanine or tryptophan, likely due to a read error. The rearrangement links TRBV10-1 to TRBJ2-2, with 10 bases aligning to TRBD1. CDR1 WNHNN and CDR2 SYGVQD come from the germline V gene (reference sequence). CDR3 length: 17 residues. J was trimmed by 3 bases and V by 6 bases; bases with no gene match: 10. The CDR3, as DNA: TGCGCCAGCAGCCCTAATCCGGGACAGGGGTACACCGGGGAGCTGTTTCTT. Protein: CASSPNPGQGYTGELFL.

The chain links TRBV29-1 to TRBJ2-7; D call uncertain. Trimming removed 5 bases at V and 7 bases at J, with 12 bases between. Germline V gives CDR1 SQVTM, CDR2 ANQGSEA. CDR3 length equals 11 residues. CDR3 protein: CSVSQSREQYF. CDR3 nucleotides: TGCAGCGTTTCACAGAGTCGGGAGCAGTACTTC.

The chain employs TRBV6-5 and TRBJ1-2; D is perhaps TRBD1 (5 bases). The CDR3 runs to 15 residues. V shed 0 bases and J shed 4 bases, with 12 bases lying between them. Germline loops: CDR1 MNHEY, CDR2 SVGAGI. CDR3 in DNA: TGTGCCAGCAGTTACTCGGCAGGGATGATCTATGGCTACACCTTC. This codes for CASSYSAGMIYGYTF.

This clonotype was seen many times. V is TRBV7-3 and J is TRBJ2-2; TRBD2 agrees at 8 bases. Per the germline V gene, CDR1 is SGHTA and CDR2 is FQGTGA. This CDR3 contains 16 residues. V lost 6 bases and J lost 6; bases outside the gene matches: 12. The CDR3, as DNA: TGTGCCAGCAGTTCCGGGACTAGGGCTGGAGCCGGGGAGCTGTTTTTT. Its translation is CASSSGTRAGAGELFF.

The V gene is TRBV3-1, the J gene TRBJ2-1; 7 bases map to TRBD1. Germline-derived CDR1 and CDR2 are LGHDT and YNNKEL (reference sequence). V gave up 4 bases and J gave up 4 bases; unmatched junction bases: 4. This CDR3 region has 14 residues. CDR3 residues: CASSPRGQYNEQFF. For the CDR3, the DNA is TGTGCCAGCAGCCCCAGGGGACAGTACAATGAGCAGTTCTTC.

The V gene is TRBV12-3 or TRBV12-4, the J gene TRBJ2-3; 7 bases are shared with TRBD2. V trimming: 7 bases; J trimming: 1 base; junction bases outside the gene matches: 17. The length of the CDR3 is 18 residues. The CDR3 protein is CASKTGRTSYQGTDTQYF. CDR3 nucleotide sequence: TGTGCCAGCAAAACCGGGAGGACTAGTTATCAAGGCACAGATACGCAGTATTTT.

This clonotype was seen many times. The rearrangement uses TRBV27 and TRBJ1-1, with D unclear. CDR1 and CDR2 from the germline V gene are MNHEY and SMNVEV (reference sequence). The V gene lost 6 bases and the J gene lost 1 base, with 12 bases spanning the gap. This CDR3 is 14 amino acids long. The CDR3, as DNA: TGTGCCAGCAGATGGGTACCAACGAACACTGAAGCTTTCTTT. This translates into CASRWVPTNTEAFF.

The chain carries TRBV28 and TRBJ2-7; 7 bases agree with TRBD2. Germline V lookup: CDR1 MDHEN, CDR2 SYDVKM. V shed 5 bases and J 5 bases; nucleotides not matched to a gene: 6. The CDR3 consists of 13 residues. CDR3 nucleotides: TGTGCCAGCAGTCCCGGACTAGTAGACGAGCAGTACTTC. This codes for CASSPGLVDEQYF.

CDR3 sequence reads: CASSSQLRTGGGVYGYTF. The CDR3 DNA reads as TGTGCCAGCAGTTCACAACTACGAACAGGTGGGGGGGTCTATGGCTACACCTTC. V usage is TRBV28 and J usage is TRBJ1-2, with D perhaps TRBD1 (5 bases). The V and J ends lost 4 bases and 4 bases respectively, with 25 bases between them. The CDR3 covers 18 residues. Germline values: CDR1 MDHEN, CDR2 SYDVKM.

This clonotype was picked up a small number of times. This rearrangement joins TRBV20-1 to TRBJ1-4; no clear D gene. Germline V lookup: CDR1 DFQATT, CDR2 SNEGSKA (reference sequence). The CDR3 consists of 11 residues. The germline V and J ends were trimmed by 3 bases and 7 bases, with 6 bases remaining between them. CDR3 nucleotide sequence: TGCAGTGCTAGGCCCTCTGAAAAACTGTTTTTT. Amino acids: CSARPSEKLFF.

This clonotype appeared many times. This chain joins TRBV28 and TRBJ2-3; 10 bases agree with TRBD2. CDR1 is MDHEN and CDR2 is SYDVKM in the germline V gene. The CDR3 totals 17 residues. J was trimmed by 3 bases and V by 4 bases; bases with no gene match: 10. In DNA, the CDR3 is TGTGCCAGCAGTTCCCCCCGGGGGACTAGCGAAACAGATACGCAGTATTTT. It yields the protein CASSSPRGTSETDTQYF.